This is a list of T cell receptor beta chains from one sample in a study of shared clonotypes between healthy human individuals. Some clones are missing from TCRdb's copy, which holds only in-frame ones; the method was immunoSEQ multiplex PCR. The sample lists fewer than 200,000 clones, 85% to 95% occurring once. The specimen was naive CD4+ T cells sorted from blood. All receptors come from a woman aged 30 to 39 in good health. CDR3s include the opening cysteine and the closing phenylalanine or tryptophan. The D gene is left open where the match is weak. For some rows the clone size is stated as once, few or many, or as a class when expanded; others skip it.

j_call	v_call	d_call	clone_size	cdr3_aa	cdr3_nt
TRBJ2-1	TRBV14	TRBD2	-	CASSQPGTSGTSEQFF	TGTGCCAGCAGCCAACCTGGGACTAGCGGTACCAGTGAGCAGTTCTTC
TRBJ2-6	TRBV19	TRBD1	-	CASTGQGALGGANVLTF	TGTGCCAGTACCGGACAGGGGGCTCTTGGTGGGGCCAACGTCCTGACTTTC
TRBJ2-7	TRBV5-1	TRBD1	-	CASSLKEGQGTSSSYEQYF	TGCGCCAGCAGCTTGAAGGAGGGACAGGGGACTTCCTCGTCCTACGAGCAGTACTTC
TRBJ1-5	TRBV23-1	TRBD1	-	CASSPHWTGGQPQHF	TGCGCCAGCAGTCCCCATTGGACAGGGGGTCAGCCCCAGCATTTT
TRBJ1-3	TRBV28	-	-	CASKLSGSGNTIYF	TGTGCCAGCAAGTTGTCAGGGTCCGGAAACACCATATATTTT
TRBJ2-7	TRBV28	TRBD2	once	CASRPDGGYGEQYF	TGTGCCAGCAGACCCGACGGGGGGTATGGCGAGCAGTACTTC
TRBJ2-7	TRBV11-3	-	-	CASSLSLSGEQYF	TGTGCCAGCAGCTTGTCGTTGTCGGGCGAGCAGTACTTC
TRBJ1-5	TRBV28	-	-	CASSPGVFPRRNQPQHF	TGTGCCAGCAGTCCGGGGGTTTTCCCTCGTCGTAATCAGCCCCAGCATTTT
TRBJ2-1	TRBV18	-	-	CASSPGTTRRNEQFF	TGTGCCAGCTCACCAGGGACGACCAGGAGGAATGAGCAGTTCTTC
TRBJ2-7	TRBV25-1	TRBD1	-	CASRGTGIYEQYF	TGTGCCAGCAGAGGGACAGGGATCTACGAGCAGTACTTC
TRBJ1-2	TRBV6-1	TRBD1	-	CASSVGRTTTGGDGYTF	TGTGCCAGCAGTGTCGGGAGGACGACTACAGGGGGCGATGGCTACACCTTC
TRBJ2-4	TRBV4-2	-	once	CASSQEPVLAKNIQYF	TGTGCCAGCAGCCAAGAGCCAGTATTAGCCAAAAACATTCAGTACTTC
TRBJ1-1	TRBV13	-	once	CASSLGAGYFVGTEAFF	TGTGCCAGCAGCTTAGGAGCAGGGTATTTCGTGGGCACTGAAGCTTTCTTT
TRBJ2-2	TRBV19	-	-	CASGGLDDGELFF	TGTGCCAGTGGGGGGCTGGACGACGGGGAGCTGTTTTTT
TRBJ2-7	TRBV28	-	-	CASSRPVPSEQYF	TGTGCCAGCAGTCGACCTGTCCCATCCGAGCAGTACTTC
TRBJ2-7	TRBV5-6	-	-	CASSQGPTYEQYF	TGTGCCAGCAGCCAGGGACCGACGTACGAGCAGTACTTC
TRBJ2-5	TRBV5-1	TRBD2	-	CASSSQGLAGGETQYF	TGCGCCAGCAGTTCTCAGGGACTAGCGGGAGGGGAGACCCAGTACTTC
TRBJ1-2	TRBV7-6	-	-	CASSKGPGATYGYTF	TGTGCCAGCAGCAAAGGCCCGGGAGCGACCTATGGCTACACCTTC
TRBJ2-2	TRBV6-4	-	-	CASSRGRNTGELFF	TGTGCCAGCAGCCGGGGACGGAACACCGGGGAGCTGTTTTTT
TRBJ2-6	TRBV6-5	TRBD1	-	CASSGTAGANVLTF	TGTGCCAGCAGTGGGACAGCTGGGGCCAACGTCCTGACTTTC
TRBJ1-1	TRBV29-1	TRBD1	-	CSGGDREAFF	TGCAGCGGGGGGGACAGGGAAGCTTTCTTT
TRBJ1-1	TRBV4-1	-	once	CASSQIVFQGSNTEAFF	TGCGCCAGCAGCCAAATCGTTTTTCAGGGGTCGAACACTGAAGCTTTCTTT
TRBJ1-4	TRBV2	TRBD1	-	CASSAGSNRGNSF	TGTGCCAGCAGCGCCGGAAGTAACAGGGGGAACTCTTTT
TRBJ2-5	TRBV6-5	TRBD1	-	CASRRDSGQETQYF	TGTGCCAGCAGAAGGGACAGTGGGCAAGAGACCCAGTACTTC
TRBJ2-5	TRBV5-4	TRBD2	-	CASSGGTSQETQYF	TGTGCCAGCAGCGGCGGGACTAGCCAAGAGACCCAGTACTTC
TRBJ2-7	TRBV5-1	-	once	CASSPEVGLSSEQYF	TGCGCCAGCAGCCCTGAGGTTGGGCTAAGTTCCGAGCAGTACTTC
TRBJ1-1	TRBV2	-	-	CATLDNLNTEAFF	TGTGCCACCCTCGACAACTTGAACACTGAAGCTTTCTTT
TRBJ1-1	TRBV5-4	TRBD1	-	CASSLERDRVAFF	TGTGCCAGCAGCTTGGAACGGGACAGGGTTGCTTTCTTT
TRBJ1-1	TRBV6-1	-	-	CASSERGDTEAFF	TGTGCCAGCAGTGAAAGGGGGGACACTGAAGCTTTCTTT
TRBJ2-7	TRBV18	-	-	CASSRLPGEEQYF	TGTGCCAGCTCACGGCTCCCCGGGGAAGAGCAGTACTTC
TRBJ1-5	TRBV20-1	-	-	CSASKDQPQHF	TGCAGTGCTTCTAAGGATCAGCCCCAGCATTTT
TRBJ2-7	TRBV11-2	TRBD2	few	CASSFGSASGSGEQYF	TGTGCCAGCAGCTTTGGGTCGGCTAGCGGGAGTGGGGAGCAGTACTTC
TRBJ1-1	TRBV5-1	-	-	CASSLQGTEAFF	TGCGCCAGCAGCTTGCAGGGTACTGAAGCTTTCTTT
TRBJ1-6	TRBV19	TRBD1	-	CASTIGTGGSPLHF	TGTGCCAGTACCATAGGGACAGGAGGTTCACCCCTCCACTTT
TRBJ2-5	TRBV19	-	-	CASSIGEGDGETQYF	TGTGCCAGTAGTATAGGTGAAGGGGATGGGGAGACCCAGTACTTC
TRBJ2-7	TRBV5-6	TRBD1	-	CASSLAGTGSYEQYF	TGTGCCAGCAGCTTGGCCGGGACAGGGAGCTACGAGCAGTACTTC
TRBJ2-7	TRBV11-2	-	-	CASSPDLAPGREQYF	TGTGCCAGCAGCCCAGACCTAGCTCCTGGGAGGGAGCAGTACTTC
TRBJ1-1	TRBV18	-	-	CASSPPRTPRDTEAFF	TGTGCCAGCTCACCACCGAGGACGCCCAGGGACACTGAAGCTTTCTTT
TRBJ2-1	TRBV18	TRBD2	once	CASSTSGAYNEQFF	TGTGCCAGCTCAACTAGCGGGGCCTACAATGAGCAGTTCTTC
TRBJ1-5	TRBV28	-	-	CASTPQGHQPQHF	TGTGCCAGCACCCCTCAGGGACATCAGCCCCAGCATTTT
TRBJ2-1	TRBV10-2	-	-	CASRVSQVGEQFF	TGCGCCAGCAGGGTCTCTCAAGTGGGTGAGCAGTTCTTC
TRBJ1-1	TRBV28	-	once	CASSLDGNTEAFF	TGTGCCAGCAGCCTCGACGGGAACACTGAAGCTTTCTTT
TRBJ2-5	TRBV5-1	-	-	CASSLDSGPMQETQYF	TGCGCCAGCAGCTTGGACTCCGGGCCGATGCAAGAGACCCAGTACTTC
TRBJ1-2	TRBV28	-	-	CASKTTNYGYTF	TGTGCCAGCAAGACTACTAACTATGGCTACACCTTC
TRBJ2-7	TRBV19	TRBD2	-	CASSTRTRFTYEQYF	TGTGCCAGTAGTACACGGACTAGATTTACGTACGAGCAGTACTTC
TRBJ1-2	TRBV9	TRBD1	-	CASSGGTGRDNYGYTF	TGTGCCAGCAGCGGGGGGACAGGGCGCGACAACTATGGCTACACCTTC
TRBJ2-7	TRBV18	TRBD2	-	CASSPPSLSAGDLYYEQYF	TGTGCCAGCTCACCACCGAGCCTTTCGGCGGGAGACCTCTACTACGAGCAGTACTTC
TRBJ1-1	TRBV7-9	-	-	CASSLHAPGFKTEAFF	TGTGCCAGCAGCTTACATGCCCCCGGGTTTAAGACTGAAGCTTTCTTT
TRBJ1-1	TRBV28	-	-	CASSIGQTNTEAFF	TGTGCCAGCAGTATTGGACAGACGAACACTGAAGCTTTCTTT
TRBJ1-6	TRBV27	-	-	CASSLTNSPLHF	TGTGCCAGCAGTTTGACGAATTCACCCCTCCACTTT
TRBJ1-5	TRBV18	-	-	CASSGGTGLQPQHF	TGTGCCAGCTCAGGTGGGACGGGACTTCAGCCCCAGCATTTT
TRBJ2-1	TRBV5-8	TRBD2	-	CASSAGTSSVNEQFF	TGTGCCAGCAGTGCCGGGACTAGTTCGGTCAATGAGCAGTTCTTC
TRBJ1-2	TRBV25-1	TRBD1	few	CASSISGTGNGYTF	TGTGCCAGCAGTATATCCGGGACAGGGAATGGCTACACCTTC
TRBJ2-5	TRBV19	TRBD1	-	CASSANRGETQYF	TGTGCCAGTAGTGCGAACAGGGGTGAGACCCAGTACTTC
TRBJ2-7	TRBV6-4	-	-	CASSGAGAASSYEQYF	TGTGCCAGCAGTGGGGCCGGCGCGGCGAGCTCCTACGAGCAGTACTTC
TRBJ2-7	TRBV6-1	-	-	CASSGWALSSYEQYF	TGTGCCAGCAGCGGGTGGGCTCTGAGCTCCTACGAGCAGTACTTC
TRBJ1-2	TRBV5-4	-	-	CASSLRDTANYGYTF	TGTGCCAGCAGCCTCCGGGACACCGCTAACTATGGCTACACCTTC
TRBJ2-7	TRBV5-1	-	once	CASSLVSYEQYF	TGCGCCAGCAGCTTGGTTTCTTACGAGCAGTACTTC
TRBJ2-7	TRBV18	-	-	CASSEYGLDSGEQYF	TGTGCCAGCTCCGAATACGGCTTAGATTCAGGCGAGCAGTACTTC
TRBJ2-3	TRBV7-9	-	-	CASSLGHVSTDTQYF	TGTGCCAGCAGCTTAGGACACGTAAGCACAGATACGCAGTATTTT